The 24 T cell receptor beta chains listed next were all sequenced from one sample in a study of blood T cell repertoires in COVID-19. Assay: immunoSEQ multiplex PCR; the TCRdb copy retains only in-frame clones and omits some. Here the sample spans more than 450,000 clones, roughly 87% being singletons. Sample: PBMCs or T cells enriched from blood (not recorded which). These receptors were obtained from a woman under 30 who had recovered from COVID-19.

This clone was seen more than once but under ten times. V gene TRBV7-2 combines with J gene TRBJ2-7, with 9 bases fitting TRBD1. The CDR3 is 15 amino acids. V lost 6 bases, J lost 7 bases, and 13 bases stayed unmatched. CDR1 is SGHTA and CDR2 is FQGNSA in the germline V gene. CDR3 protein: CASRSSGTGSWEQYF. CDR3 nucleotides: TGTGCCAGCAGGTCCTCCGGGACAGGGAGCTGGGAGCAGTACTTC.

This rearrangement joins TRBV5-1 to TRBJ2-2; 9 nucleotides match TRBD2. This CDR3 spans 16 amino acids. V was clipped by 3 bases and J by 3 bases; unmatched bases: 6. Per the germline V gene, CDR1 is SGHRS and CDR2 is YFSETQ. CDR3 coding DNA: TGCGCCAGCAGCTCCCGTGTAGCGGGGGACACCGGGGAGCTGTTTTTT. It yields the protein CASSSRVAGDTGELFF.

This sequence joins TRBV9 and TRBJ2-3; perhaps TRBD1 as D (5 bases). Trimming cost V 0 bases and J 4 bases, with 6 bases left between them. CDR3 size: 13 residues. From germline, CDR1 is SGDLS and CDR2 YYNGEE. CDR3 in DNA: TGTGCCAGCAGCGTAGCAGGGCCAGATACGCAGTATTTT. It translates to CASSVAGPDTQYF.

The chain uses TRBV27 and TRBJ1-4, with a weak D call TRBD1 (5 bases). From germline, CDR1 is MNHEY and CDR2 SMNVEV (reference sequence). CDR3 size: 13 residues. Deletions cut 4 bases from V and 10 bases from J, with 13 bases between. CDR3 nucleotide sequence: TGTGCCAGCAGTTCTCAGGCAAGGGGAAAACTGTTTTTT. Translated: CASSSQARGKLFF.

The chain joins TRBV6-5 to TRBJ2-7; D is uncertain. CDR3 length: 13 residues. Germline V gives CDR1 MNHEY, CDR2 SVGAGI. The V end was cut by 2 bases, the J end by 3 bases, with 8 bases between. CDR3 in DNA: TGTGCCAGCAGTTACAATCCCTACTACGAGCAGTACTTC. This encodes CASSYNPYYEQYF.

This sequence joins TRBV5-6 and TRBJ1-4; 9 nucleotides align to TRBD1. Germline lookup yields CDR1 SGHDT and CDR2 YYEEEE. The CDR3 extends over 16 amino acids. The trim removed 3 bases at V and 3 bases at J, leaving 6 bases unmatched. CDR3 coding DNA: TGTGCCAGCAGCTCCGGGACAGGGAATGCTAATGAAAAACTGTTTTTT. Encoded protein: CASSSGTGNANEKLFF.

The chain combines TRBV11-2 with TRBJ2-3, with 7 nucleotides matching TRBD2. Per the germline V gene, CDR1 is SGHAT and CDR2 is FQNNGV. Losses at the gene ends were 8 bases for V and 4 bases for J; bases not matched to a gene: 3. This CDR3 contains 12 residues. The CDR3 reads CASRGDPDTQYF. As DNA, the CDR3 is TGTGCCAGCCGGGGGGACCCAGATACGCAGTATTTT.

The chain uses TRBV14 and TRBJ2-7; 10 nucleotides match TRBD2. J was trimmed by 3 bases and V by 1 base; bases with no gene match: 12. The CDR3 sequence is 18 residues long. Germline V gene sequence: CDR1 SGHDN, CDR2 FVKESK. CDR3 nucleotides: TGTGCCAGCAGCCAAGCTCAGCGGGGGGGAGGAGTAGTCTACGAGCAGTACTTC. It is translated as CASSQAQRGGGVVYEQYF.

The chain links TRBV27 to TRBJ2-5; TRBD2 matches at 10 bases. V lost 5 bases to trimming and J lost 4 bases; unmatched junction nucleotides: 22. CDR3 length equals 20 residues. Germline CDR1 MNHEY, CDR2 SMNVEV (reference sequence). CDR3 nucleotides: TGTGCCAGCAGTCCCCGACTAGCGGGTGCTGTAACAGAATCAGTAGAGACCCAGTACTTC. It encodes CASSPRLAGAVTESVETQYF.

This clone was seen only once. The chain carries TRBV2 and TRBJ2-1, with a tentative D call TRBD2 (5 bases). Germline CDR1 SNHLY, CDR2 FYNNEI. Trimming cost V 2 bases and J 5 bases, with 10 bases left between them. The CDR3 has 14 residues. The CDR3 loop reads CASSESLGNNEQFF. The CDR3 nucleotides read TGTGCCAGCAGTGAATCCCTCGGGAACAATGAGCAGTTCTTC.

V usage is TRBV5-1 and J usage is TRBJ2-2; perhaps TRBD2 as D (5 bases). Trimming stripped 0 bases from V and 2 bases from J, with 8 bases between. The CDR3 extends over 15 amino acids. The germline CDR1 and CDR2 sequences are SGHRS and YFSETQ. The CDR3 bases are TGCGCCAGCAGCTTGGGAGCGGCTAACACCGGGGAGCTGTTTTTT. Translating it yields CASSLGAANTGELFF.

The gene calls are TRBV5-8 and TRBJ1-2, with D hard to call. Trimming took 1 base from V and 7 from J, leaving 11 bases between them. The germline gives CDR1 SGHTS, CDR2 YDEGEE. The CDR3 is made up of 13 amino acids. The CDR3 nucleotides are TGTGCCAGCAGCTTGTCCTTTTTCGGTGGCTACACCTTC. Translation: CASSLSFFGGYTF.

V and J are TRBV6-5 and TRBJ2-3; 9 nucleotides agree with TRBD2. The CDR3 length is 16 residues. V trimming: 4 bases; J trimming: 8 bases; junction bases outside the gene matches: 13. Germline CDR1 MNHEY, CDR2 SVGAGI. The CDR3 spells CASSFSLAGPQGTQYF. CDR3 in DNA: TGTGCCAGCAGTTTTTCTCTAGCGGGGCCTCAGGGTACGCAGTATTTT.

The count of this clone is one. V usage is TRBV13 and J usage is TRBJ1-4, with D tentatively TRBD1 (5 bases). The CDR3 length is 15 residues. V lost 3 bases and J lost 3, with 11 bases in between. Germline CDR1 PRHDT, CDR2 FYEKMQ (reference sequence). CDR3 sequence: CASSFQGRANEKLFF. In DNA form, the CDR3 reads TGTGCCAGCAGCTTCCAGGGTCGGGCTAATGAAAAACTGTTTTTT.

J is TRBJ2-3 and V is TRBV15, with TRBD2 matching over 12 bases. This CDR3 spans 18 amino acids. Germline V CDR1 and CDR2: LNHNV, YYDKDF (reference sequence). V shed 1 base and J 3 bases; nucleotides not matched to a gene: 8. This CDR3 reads CATSRGPLAGGQTDTQYF. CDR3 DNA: TGTGCCACCAGCAGAGGACCCCTAGCGGGGGGGCAAACAGATACGCAGTATTTT.

The CDR3 nucleotides read TGTGCCAGCAGCCCGGGACACCTCTATAGCAATCAGCCCCAGCATTTT. Protein sequence: CASSPGHLYSNQPQHF. The rearrangement joins TRBV7-2 to TRBJ1-5, with D possibly TRBD1 on 6 matching bases. The CDR3 covers 16 residues. The V and J ends lost 5 bases and 0 bases respectively, with 14 bases between them. Per germline, CDR1 SGHTA and CDR2 FQGNSA.

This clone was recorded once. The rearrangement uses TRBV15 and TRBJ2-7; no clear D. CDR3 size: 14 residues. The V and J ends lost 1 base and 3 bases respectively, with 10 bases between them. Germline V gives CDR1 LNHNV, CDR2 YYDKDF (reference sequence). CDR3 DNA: TGTGCCACCAGCAGAGCTCCAGGCAACTACGAGCAGTACTTC. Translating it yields CATSRAPGNYEQYF.

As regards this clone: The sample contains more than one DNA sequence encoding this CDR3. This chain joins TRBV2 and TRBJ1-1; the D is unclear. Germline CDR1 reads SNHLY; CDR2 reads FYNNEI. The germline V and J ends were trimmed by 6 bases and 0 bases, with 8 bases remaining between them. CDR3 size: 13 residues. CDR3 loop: CASRLGLNTEAFF. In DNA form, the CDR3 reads TGTGCCAGCAGACTAGGGCTGAACACTGAAGCTTTCTTT.

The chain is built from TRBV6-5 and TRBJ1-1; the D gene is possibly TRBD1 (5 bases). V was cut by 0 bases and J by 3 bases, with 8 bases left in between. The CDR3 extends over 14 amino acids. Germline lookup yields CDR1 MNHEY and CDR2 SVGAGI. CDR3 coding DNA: TGTGCCAGCAGTTACTCGGGGGGGGACACTGAAGCTTTCTTT. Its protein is CASSYSGGDTEAFF.

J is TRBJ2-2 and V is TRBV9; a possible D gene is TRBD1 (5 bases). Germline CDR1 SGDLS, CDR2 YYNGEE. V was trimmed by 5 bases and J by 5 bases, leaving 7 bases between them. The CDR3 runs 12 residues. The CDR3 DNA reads TGTGCCAGCAGTTCAGGGACCGGGGAGCTGTTTTTT. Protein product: CASSSGTGELFF.

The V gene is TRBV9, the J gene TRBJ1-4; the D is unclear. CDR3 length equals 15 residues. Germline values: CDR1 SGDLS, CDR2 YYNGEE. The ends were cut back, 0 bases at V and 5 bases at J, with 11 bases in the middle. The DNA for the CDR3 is TGTGCCAGCAGCGTAGGCCCGGACTCCAATGAAAAACTGTTTTTT. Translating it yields CASSVGPDSNEKLFF.

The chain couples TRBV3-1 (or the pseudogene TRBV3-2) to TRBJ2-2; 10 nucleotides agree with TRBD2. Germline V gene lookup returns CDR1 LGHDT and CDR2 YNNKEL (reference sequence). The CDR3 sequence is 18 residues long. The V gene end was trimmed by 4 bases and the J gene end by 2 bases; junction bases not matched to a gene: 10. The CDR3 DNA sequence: TGTGCCAGCAGCCTCGACTTTAGCGGGGGGTCCAACACCGGGGAGCTGTTTTTT. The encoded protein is CASSLDFSGGSNTGELFF.

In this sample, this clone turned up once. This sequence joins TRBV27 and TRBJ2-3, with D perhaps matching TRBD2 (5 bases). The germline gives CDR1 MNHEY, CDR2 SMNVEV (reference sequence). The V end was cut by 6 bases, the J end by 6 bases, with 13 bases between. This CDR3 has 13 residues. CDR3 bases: TGTGCCAGCAGATCGCTACTAGATGATACGCAGTATTTT. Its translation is CASRSLLDDTQYF.

In DNA, the CDR3 is TGTGCCACCAGTGATCCCCAAATGACAGCACAGTACTTC. Translation gives CATSDPQMTAQYF. The J gene is TRBJ2-7, the V gene TRBV24-1, with a tentative D call TRBD1 (5 bases). Trimming took 3 bases from V and 10 from J, leaving 15 bases between them. Germline V lookup: CDR1 KGHDR, CDR2 SFDVKD. The CDR3 extends over 13 amino acids.